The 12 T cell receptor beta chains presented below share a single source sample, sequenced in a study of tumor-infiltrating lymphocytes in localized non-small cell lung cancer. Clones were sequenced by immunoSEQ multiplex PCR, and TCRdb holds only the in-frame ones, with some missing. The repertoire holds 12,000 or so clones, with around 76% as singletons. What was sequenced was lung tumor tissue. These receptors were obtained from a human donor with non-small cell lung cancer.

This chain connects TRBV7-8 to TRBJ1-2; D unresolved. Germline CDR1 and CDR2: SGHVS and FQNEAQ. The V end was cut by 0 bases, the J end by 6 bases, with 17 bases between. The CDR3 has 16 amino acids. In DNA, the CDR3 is TGTGCCAGCAGCTTAGCAGCCCTCGCCCTTCGGGATGGCTACACCTTC. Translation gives CASSLAALALRDGYTF.

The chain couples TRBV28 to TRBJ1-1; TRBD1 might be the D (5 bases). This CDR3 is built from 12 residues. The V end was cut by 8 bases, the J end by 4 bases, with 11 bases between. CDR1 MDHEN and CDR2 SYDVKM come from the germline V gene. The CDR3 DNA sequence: TGTGCCAGCCGTGACAGTTTCACTGAAGCTTTCTTT. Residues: CASRDSFTEAFF.

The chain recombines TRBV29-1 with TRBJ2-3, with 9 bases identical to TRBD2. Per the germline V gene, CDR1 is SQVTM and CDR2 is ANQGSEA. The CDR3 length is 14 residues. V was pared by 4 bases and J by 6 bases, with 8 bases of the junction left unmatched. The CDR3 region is CSVVAAGGRDTQYF. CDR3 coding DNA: TGCAGCGTTGTAGCAGCGGGAGGTCGGGATACGCAGTATTTT.

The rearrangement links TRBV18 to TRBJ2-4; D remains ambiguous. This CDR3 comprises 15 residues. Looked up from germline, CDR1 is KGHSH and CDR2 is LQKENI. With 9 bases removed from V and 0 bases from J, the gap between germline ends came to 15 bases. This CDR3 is CASGTASLAKNIQYF. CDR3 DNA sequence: TGTGCCAGTGGTACAGCGAGTCTAGCCAAAAACATTCAGTACTTC.

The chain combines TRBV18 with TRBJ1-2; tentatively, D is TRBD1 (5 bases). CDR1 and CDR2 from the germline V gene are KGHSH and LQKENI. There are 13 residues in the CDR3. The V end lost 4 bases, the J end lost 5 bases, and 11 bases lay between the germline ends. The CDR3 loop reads CASSQRGGYGYTF. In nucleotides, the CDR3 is TGTGCCAGCTCACAGAGGGGAGGATATGGCTACACCTTC.

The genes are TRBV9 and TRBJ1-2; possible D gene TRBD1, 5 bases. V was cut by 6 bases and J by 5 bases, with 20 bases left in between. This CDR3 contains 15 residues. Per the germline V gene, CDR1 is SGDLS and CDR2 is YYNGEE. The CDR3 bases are TGTGCCAGCACCCCTCGGGAGGGACGGGGTTATGGCTACACCTTC. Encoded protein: CASTPREGRGYGYTF.

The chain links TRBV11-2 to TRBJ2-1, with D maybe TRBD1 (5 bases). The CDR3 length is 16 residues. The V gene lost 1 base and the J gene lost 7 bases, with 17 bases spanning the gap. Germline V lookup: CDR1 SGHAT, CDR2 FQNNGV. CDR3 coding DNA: TGTGCCAGCAGCTTAGTCAGGGTCGAAGATCGGAATGAGCAGTTCTTC. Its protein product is CASSLVRVEDRNEQFF.

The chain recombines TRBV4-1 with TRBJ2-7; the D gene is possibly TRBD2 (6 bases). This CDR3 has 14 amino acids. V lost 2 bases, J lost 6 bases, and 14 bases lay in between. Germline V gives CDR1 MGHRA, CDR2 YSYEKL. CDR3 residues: CASSQPTRAREQYF. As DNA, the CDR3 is TGCGCCAGCAGCCAACCGACTAGGGCTCGCGAGCAGTACTTC.

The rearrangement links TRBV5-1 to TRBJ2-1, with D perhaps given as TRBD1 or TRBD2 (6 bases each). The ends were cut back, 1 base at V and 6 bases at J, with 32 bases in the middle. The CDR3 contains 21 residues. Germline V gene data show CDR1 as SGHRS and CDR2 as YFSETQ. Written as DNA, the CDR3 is TGCGCCAGCAGCTTGTTGGGGGGCCAACACGTGCAAAAAGGGGGAGTCAATGAGCAGTTCTTC. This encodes CASSLLGGQHVQKGGVNEQFF.

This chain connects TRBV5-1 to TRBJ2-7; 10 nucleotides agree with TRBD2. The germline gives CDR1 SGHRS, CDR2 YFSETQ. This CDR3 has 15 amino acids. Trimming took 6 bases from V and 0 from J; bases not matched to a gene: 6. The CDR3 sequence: CASTLLAGSSYEQYF. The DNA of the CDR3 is TGCGCCAGCACCCTACTAGCGGGGAGCTCCTACGAGCAGTACTTC.

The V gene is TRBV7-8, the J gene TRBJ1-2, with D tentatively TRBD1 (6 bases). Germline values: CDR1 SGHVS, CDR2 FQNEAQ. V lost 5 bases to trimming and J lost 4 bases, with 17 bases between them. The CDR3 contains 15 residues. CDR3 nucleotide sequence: TGTGCCAGCAGCCCAGGCGCACGGACAGTCTATGGCTACACCTTC. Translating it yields CASSPGARTVYGYTF.

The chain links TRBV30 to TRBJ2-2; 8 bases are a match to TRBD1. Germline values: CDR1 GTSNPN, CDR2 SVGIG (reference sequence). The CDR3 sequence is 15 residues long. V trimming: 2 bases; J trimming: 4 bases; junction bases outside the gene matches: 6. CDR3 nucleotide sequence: TGTGCCTGGAGTACCCCGACAGGGGTCACCGGGGAGCTGTTTTTT. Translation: CAWSTPTGVTGELFF.